This entry lists 6 T cell receptor beta chains sequenced from one sample in a study of blood T cell repertoires in COVID-19 (dated by TCRdb to 2020 to 2021). The library was produced with the immunoSEQ multiplex PCR assay. TCRdb took over this immuneACCESS table, retaining in-frame rearrangements with V and J assigned. Such tables are incomplete; in checked studies, under half of the missing clones stem from an unresolved V gene, and the remainder is unexplained. Counted in this sample were 40,000 or so clones; 80% to 90% of them appeared once. 8.4% of the sample belongs to the ten largest clones. The sample taken for sequencing was peripheral blood. The source is a man aged 55 to 70 with active COVID-19.

J is TRBJ2-1 and V is TRBV7-9, with 9 nucleotides matching TRBD2. CDR3 size: 16 residues. Trimming removed 5 bases from V and 2 bases from J; junction bases left unmatched: 7. Germline loops: CDR1 SEHNR, CDR2 FQNEAQ (reference sequence). CDR3 nucleotides: TGTGCCAGCAGCAAAACTAGCGGGCAAACCTACAATGAGCAGTTCTTC. This sequence encodes CASSKTSGQTYNEQFF.

This chain joins TRBV6-6 and TRBJ2-7; 11 bases match TRBD2. Germline CDR1 reads MNHNY; CDR2 reads SVGAGI (reference sequence). V gave up 6 bases and J gave up 1 base; unmatched junction bases: 5. The CDR3 length is 15 residues. As DNA, the CDR3 is TGTGCCAGCAGAGCCGGGACTAGCGGTTCCTACGAGCAGTACTTC. This gives the protein CASRAGTSGSYEQYF.

CDR3 in amino acids: CASSRVGLAVDTQYF. The CDR3 DNA reads TGTGCCAGCAGCCGAGTTGGGCTAGCAGTGGATACGCAGTATTTT. The rearrangement uses TRBV7-8 and TRBJ2-3; possible D gene TRBD2, 5 bases. Trimming cost V 5 bases and J 6 bases, with 18 bases left between them. The CDR3 is made up of 15 amino acids. CDR1 and CDR2 (germline): SGHVS, FQNEAQ.

The chain uses TRBV24-1 and TRBJ2-3; 9 bases fit TRBD2. Losses at the gene ends were 10 bases for V and 1 base for J; bases not matched to a gene: 5. CDR1 and CDR2 from the germline V gene are KGHDR and SFDVKD. The CDR3 is made up of 14 amino acids. CDR3 residues: CATAPSGGTDTQYF. The CDR3 region has the DNA TGTGCCACTGCGCCTAGCGGGGGCACAGATACGCAGTATTTT.

Only one count was recorded for this clone. The chain recombines TRBV19 with TRBJ2-1; D is unresolved. V was cut by 3 bases and J by 7 bases, with 10 bases left in between. CDR1 is LNHDA, CDR2 SQIVND, per germline (reference sequence). The CDR3 is made up of 13 amino acids. CDR3 amino acids: CASSMLSGNEQFF. Written as DNA, the CDR3 is TGTGCCAGTAGTATGTTGTCCGGGAATGAGCAGTTCTTC.

Only a few counts were recorded for this clone. This chain uses TRBV7-3 with TRBJ2-7; 7 bases are a match to TRBD2. Per germline, CDR1 SGHTA and CDR2 FQGTGA. This CDR3 region has 17 residues. V was clipped by 5 bases and J by 1 base; unmatched bases: 14. The CDR3 reads CASSLSAPSGGSYEQYF. The CDR3 DNA reads as TGTGCCAGCAGCCTTTCGGCACCTAGCGGCGGGTCCTACGAGCAGTACTTC.